Shown below are 20 T cell receptor beta chains from a single sample sequenced in a study of human T cells and chemical hapten exposure. TCRdb recomputed calls from the RACE reads with MiXCR, one row per CDR3 protein. The sample has some 190,000 distinct CDR3 sequences, about a fifth seen once; the top ten hold about 6.7%. Time point in this sample: patch test 1, 2 weeks after DPC sensitization. Treatment of the sample: therapeutic diphenylcyclopropenone sensitization with weekly scalp DPC. The sample here was whole blood, taken in connection with sensitization to the hapten diphenylcyclopropenone (DPC). The receptors here all came from a woman aged 45 to 65 with alopecia areata. Some clones in this sample may be carry-over from other donors' samples.

The CDR3 DNA is TGCGCCAGCAGCTGGAGGACTAGCGGAAGAGACACAGATACGCAGTATTTT. Amino acids: CASSWRTSGRDTDTQYF. The V call is TRBV5-1, the J call TRBJ2-3; 10 bases match TRBD2. After removal of 3 bases from V and 2 bases from J, the junction contained 9 bases not matched to a gene. Per germline, CDR1 SGHRS and CDR2 YFSETQ. The CDR3 covers 17 residues. Full variable domain (rest looked up from reference TRBV5-1 and TRBJ2-3): KAGVTQTPRYLIKTRGQQVTLSCSPISGHRSVSWYQQTPGQGLQFLFEYFSETQRNKGNFPGRFSGRQFSNSRSEMNVSTLELGDSALYLCASSWRTSGRDTDTQYFGPGTRLTVL.

This clonotype was picked up a small number of times. The J gene is TRBJ1-1, the V gene TRBV20-1; D uncertain. The CDR3 has 14 amino acids. V gave up 5 bases and J gave up 1 base, with 14 bases separating them. The germline gives CDR1 DFQATT, CDR2 SNEGSKA (reference sequence). The CDR3 is CSALVRVSNTEAFF. The DNA for the CDR3 is TGCAGTGCTCTAGTTAGGGTCTCGAACACTGAAGCTTTCTTT.

The chain combines TRBV20-1 with TRBJ2-5; possible D gene TRBD2, 5 bases. There are 15 residues in the CDR3. V was cut by 1 base and J by 0 bases, with 12 bases left in between. Per the germline V gene, CDR1 is DFQATT and CDR2 is SNEGSKA (reference sequence). CDR3: CSARGVRDYQETQYF. The CDR3 DNA sequence: TGCAGTGCTAGAGGGGTGAGGGATTACCAAGAGACCCAGTACTTC.

For the CDR3, the DNA is TGCAGTGCTAGAAGGGATAGCGGGAGTCCTTTATCCTACGAGCAGTACTTC. It yields the protein CSARRDSGSPLSYEQYF. The chain employs TRBV20-1 and TRBJ2-7, with 9 positions matching TRBD2. CDR1 is DFQATT and CDR2 is SNEGSKA in the germline V gene (reference sequence). The CDR3 is 17 residues long. V shed 2 bases, J shed 1 base, and the junction held 12 bases outside the gene matches.

This clonotype has a handful of counts. The chain couples TRBV4-2 to TRBJ2-7, with 12 positions matching TRBD2. CDR1 and CDR2 (germline): LGHNA, YNFKEQ. J lost 6 bases, V lost 5 bases, and 17 bases had no gene match. The CDR3 totals 18 residues. CDR3 DNA sequence: TGTGCCAGCAGCGCGCAACCGGGATCGACTAGCGGGAGAGGCGAGCAGTACTTC. Protein: CASSAQPGSTSGRGEQYF.

Only a few counts were recorded for this clonotype. The rearrangement links TRBV29-1 to TRBJ1-2; no firm D call. CDR1 is SQVTM, CDR2 ANQGSEA, per germline. V gave up 4 bases and J gave up 8 bases, with 20 bases separating them. There are 14 residues in the CDR3. The CDR3 region has the DNA TGCAGCGTTGCAGAGTTCACAGTGCCGGTAGGCTACACCTTC. It is translated as CSVAEFTVPVGYTF. Full variable domain (missing parts from reference TRBV29-1 and TRBJ1-2): SAVISQKPSRDICQRGTSLTIQCQVDSQVTMMFWYRQQPGQSLTLIATANQGSEATYESGFVIDKFPISRPNLTFSTLTVSNMSPEDSSIYLCSVAEFTVPVGYTFGSGTRLTVV.

This clonotype occurred many times. The V gene is TRBV4-1, the J gene TRBJ2-3; TRBD2 is a possible D gene (6 bases). V gave up 2 bases and J gave up 2 bases, with 8 bases separating them. The CDR3 has 14 residues. Germline V gene sequence: CDR1 MGHRA, CDR2 YSYEKL. The CDR3 nucleotides are TGCGCCAGCAGCCAATGGGGGGTCACAGATACGCAGTATTTT. As protein: CASSQWGVTDTQYF.

The chain's CDR3 is CSVVGGANTGELFF. CDR3 DNA sequence: TGCAGCGTTGTCGGGGGAGCGAACACCGGGGAGCTGTTTTTT. The chain joins TRBV29-1 to TRBJ2-2, with D maybe TRBD2 (6 bases). This CDR3 contains 14 residues. V lost 4 bases, J lost 0 bases, and 9 bases lay in between. Germline V gene lookup returns CDR1 SQVTM and CDR2 ANQGSEA.

Only a few counts were recorded for this clonotype. V usage is TRBV27 and J usage is TRBJ2-5; TRBD1 is a possible D gene (5 bases). This CDR3 comprises 14 residues. V was cut by 3 bases and J by 5 bases, with 13 bases left in between. The germline V gene encodes CDR1 MNHEY and CDR2 SMNVEV (reference sequence). This CDR3 reads CASSFYDSSETQYF. The DNA for the CDR3 is TGTGCCAGCAGTTTTTACGACAGCTCGGAGACCCAGTACTTC.

The chain combines TRBV11-2 with TRBJ2-2, with TRBD2 identical over 9 bases. V shed 5 bases and J 6 bases; nucleotides not matched to a gene: 7. The germline CDR1 and CDR2 sequences are SGHAT and FQNNGV. The CDR3 sequence is 15 residues long. The CDR3 coding sequence is TGTGCCAGCAGCGCCCGGACTAGCGATCCCGGGGAGCTGTTTTTT. This gives the protein CASSARTSDPGELFF.

The genes are TRBV2 and TRBJ1-2; a weak D match, TRBD1 (6 bases). Germline lookup yields CDR1 SNHLY and CDR2 FYNNEI. With 1 base removed from V and 6 bases from J, the gap between germline ends came to 12 bases. The CDR3 runs 14 residues. The CDR3 sequence: CASSEDWPGDGYTF. Here the CDR3 DNA reads TGTGCCAGCAGTGAAGACTGGCCAGGGGATGGCTACACCTTC.

The genes are TRBV6-2 or TRBV6-3 and TRBJ1-1; a weak D match, TRBD1 (5 bases). The CDR3 extends over 14 amino acids. V dropped 3 bases and J dropped 5 bases, with 13 bases sitting between them. Germline V CDR1 and CDR2: MNHEY, SVGEGT. CDR3 in DNA: TGTGCCAGCAGTTATGCGCAGGGCGAAACTGAAGCTTTCTTT. This sequence encodes CASSYAQGETEAFF.

This clonotype was seen at least ten times. The chain employs TRBV7-2 and TRBJ2-1; the match to TRBD2 covers 10 bases. V lost 5 bases to trimming and J lost 8 bases; unmatched junction nucleotides: 9. The CDR3 is made up of 15 amino acids. CDR1 SGHTA and CDR2 FQGNSA come from the germline V gene. The DNA of the CDR3 is TGTGCCAGCAGCCCTGAAGCGGGAGGGGTTGATGAGCAGTTCTTC. It specifies CASSPEAGGVDEQFF.

This clonotype has only a few counts. J is TRBJ1-5 and V is TRBV3-1, with no clear D. V lost 1 base and J lost 0, with 4 bases in between. This CDR3 is built from 14 residues. Germline V gives CDR1 LGHDT, CDR2 YNNKEL (reference sequence). The chain's CDR3 is CASSQGLSNQPQHF. The CDR3 DNA reads TGTGCCAGCAGCCAAGGGCTTAGCAATCAGCCCCAGCATTTT.

This clonotype was seen a handful of times. The gene calls are TRBV29-1 and TRBJ2-2; no clear D gene. Trimming cost V 4 bases and J 4 bases, with 10 bases left between them. The CDR3 loop spans 13 amino acids. CDR1 is SQVTM, CDR2 ANQGSEA, per germline. The CDR3 sequence: CSVGSVLTGELFF. The DNA for the CDR3 is TGCAGCGTTGGGTCCGTTCTCACCGGGGAGCTGTTTTTT.

This clonotype has just a few counts. The genes are TRBV20-1 and TRBJ2-5; D is unresolved. Deletions cut 2 bases from V and 7 bases from J, with 11 bases between. The CDR3 sequence is 12 residues long. CDR1 is DFQATT and CDR2 is SNEGSKA in the germline V gene (reference sequence). The CDR3 reads CSARLLHSTQYF. DNA for the CDR3: TGCAGTGCTAGACTACTGCACTCGACCCAGTACTTC.

The chain has TRBV5-8 and TRBJ2-3; TRBD2 matches at 9 bases. Per germline, CDR1 SGHTS and CDR2 YDEGEE. Trimming cost V 4 bases and J 4 bases; bases outside gene matches: 10. This CDR3 is 16 amino acids long. In DNA, the CDR3 is TGTGCCAGCAGCCCACTATTAGCGGGAGCCCCAGATACGCAGTATTTT. Its protein product is CASSPLLAGAPDTQYF.

The rearrangement links TRBV20-1 to TRBJ2-6; D remains unclear. V lost 3 bases and J lost 0, with 6 bases in between. The CDR3 loop spans 14 amino acids. Per the germline V gene, CDR1 is DFQATT and CDR2 is SNEGSKA (reference sequence). CDR3 DNA: TGCAGTGCTAGTCCACCCTCTGGGGCCAACGTCCTGACTTTC. Protein product: CSASPPSGANVLTF.

There are a few counts of this clonotype. This rearrangement joins TRBV12-3 or TRBV12-4 to TRBJ1-1; D unresolved. Trimming removed 2 bases from V and 5 bases from J, with 9 bases in between. There are 13 residues in the CDR3. CDR3 in DNA: TGTGCCAGCAGTTTAAGTCCGTTGACTGAAGCTTTCTTT. Translating it yields CASSLSPLTEAFF.

The V gene is TRBV20-1, the J gene TRBJ2-7, with 8 bases identical to TRBD1. There are 13 residues in the CDR3. Trimming removed 6 bases from V and 6 bases from J; junction bases left unmatched: 10. Germline values: CDR1 DFQATT, CDR2 SNEGSKA (reference sequence). CDR3 bases: TGCAGTGCAGCCCCAGACAGGGGTGGCGAGCAGTACTTC. Translation gives CSAAPDRGGEQYF.